This T cell receptor beta chain derives from a study of T cell responses to AZD1222 COVID-19 vaccine. General study results and limits: Every sample of the repertoires postdated the peak T cell response.

V trimming: 1 base; J trimming: 4 bases; junction bases outside the gene matches: 3. There are 15 residues in the CDR3. Germline-derived CDR1 and CDR2 are MGHRA and YSYEKL. Generated by immunoSEQ multiplex PCR, the TCRdb table keeps only in-frame clones and is missing some. The sample records roughly 120,000 clones, 89% being singletons. Details on this clone: Its antigen is as yet unknown.

The material was peripheral blood, obtained on day 0 of AZD1222 vaccination. The source of this sequence is an adult in good health. This chain uses TRBV4-1 with TRBJ2-3; 9 bases map to TRBD2. The CDR3 region is CASSQVAGGADTQYF. The CDR3 DNA reads TGCGCCAGCAGCCAAGTCGCGGGGGGGGCAGATACGCAGTATTTT.